Shown below are 19 T cell receptor beta chains from a single sample sequenced in a study of blood T cell repertoires in COVID-19. The repertoire was sequenced with immunoSEQ multiplex PCR; TCRdb's copy has only in-frame clones and lacks some. Among over 90,000 clones listed, around 80% were seen once. The sequenced material came from peripheral blood. The receptors stem from a man aged 50 or older with active or convalescent COVID-19.

V and J are TRBV24-1 and TRBJ2-1, with 8 nucleotides matching TRBD2. With V trimmed by 1 base and J by 8 bases, 6 bases remained unmatched. The germline V gene has CDR1 KGHDR and CDR2 SFDVKD. The CDR3 loop spans 15 amino acids. The CDR3 region is CATSDFAGGGDEQFF. As DNA, the CDR3 is TGTGCCACCAGTGATTTTGCGGGGGGCGGCGATGAGCAGTTCTTC.

The chain's CDR3 is CASSPGTGGGQPQHF. DNA for the CDR3: TGTGCCAGCAGTCCCGGGACAGGGGGCGGTCAGCCCCAGCATTTT. J is TRBJ1-5 and V is TRBV6-2 or TRBV6-3; 12 positions match TRBD1. V lost 5 bases to trimming and J lost 6 bases; unmatched junction nucleotides: 5. Looked up from germline, CDR1 is MNHEY and CDR2 is SVGEGT. The CDR3 totals 15 residues.

The V and J genes are TRBV24-1 and TRBJ2-5; 9 bases are shared with TRBD1. This CDR3 spans 14 amino acids. V trimming: 7 bases; J trimming: 4 bases; junction bases outside the gene matches: 6. Germline assignment: CDR1 KGHDR and CDR2 SFDVKD. For the CDR3, the DNA is TGTGCCACCAGGGAAACAGGGGGCGCAGAGACCCAGTACTTC. It codes for CATRETGGAETQYF.

The J gene is TRBJ1-3, the V gene TRBV5-8; tentative D call: TRBD1 (5 bases). Per the germline V gene, CDR1 is SGHTS and CDR2 is YDEGEE. V lost 0 bases to trimming and J lost 3 bases, with 10 bases between them. The CDR3 has 15 amino acids. The CDR3 DNA reads as TGTGCCAGCAGCTTGGAGACAGCGTTTGGAAACACCATATATTTT. Protein product: CASSLETAFGNTIYF.

The rearrangement joins TRBV6-5 to TRBJ1-2; D perhaps matches TRBD1 (5 bases). The CDR3 totals 13 residues. Deletions cut 2 bases from V and 3 bases from J, with 7 bases between. Germline assignment: CDR1 MNHEY and CDR2 SVGAGI. CDR3 protein: CASSYGAHYGYTF. CDR3 sequence (DNA): TGTGCCAGCAGTTACGGGGCCCACTATGGCTACACCTTC.

The chain employs TRBV3-1 (or the pseudogene TRBV3-2) and TRBJ1-1, with 7 bases matching TRBD1. The CDR3 extends over 13 amino acids. V was pared by 0 bases and J by 9 bases, with 4 bases of the junction left unmatched. From germline, CDR1 is LGHDT and CDR2 YNNKEL (reference sequence). For the CDR3, the DNA is TGTGCCAGCAGCCAAGATGTGACAGGGCAAGCTTTCTTT. Translation: CASSQDVTGQAFF.

This clone was recorded a few times. V is TRBV10-2 and J is TRBJ2-3; TRBD2 might be the D (7 bases). Germline CDR1 reads WSHSY; CDR2 reads SAAADI. V was pared by 10 bases and J by 4 bases, with 15 bases between. This CDR3 is built from 13 residues. The CDR3 reads CATTRGAADTQYF. The DNA of the CDR3 is TGCGCCACCACACGGGGGGCAGCAGATACGCAGTATTTT.

The rearrangement joins TRBV28 to TRBJ1-1; perhaps TRBD1 as D (6 bases). The CDR3 covers 13 residues. CDR1 and CDR2 from the germline V gene are MDHEN and SYDVKM. V was clipped by 6 bases and J by 1 base, with 9 bases between them. The CDR3 DNA follows: TGTGCCAGCAGCCTACAGGGGAACACTGAAGCTTTCTTT. Protein sequence: CASSLQGNTEAFF.

The chain is built from TRBV11-2 and TRBJ1-4; 8 bases align to TRBD1. V gave up 1 base and J gave up 8 bases; unmatched junction bases: 6. CDR1 and CDR2 from the germline V gene are SGHAT and FQNNGV. CDR3 length: 15 amino acids. CDR3 in amino acids: CASSLAGGFREKLFF. CDR3 bases: TGTGCCAGCAGCTTAGCAGGGGGCTTTCGAGAAAAACTGTTTTTT.

The CDR3 loop is CASSHPIGLAGDNEQFF. In nucleotides, the CDR3 is TGTGCCAGCAGCCATCCGATCGGACTAGCGGGGGATAATGAGCAGTTCTTC. This rearrangement joins TRBV3-1 (or the pseudogene TRBV3-2) to TRBJ2-1; 13 bases align to TRBD2. The CDR3 is made up of 17 amino acids. Germline V gives CDR1 LGHDT, CDR2 YNNKEL (reference sequence). Germline trimming cut 3 bases from V and 7 bases from J; bases unmatched to any gene: 9.

This chain links TRBV5-5 with TRBJ1-1; no definite D call. The CDR3 totals 12 residues. Germline CDR1 is SGHKS and CDR2 is YYEKEE (reference sequence). Trimming took 4 bases from V and 4 from J, leaving 8 bases between them. CDR3 bases: TGTGCCAGCAGCCGACTTTCCACTGAAGCTTTCTTT. It specifies CASSRLSTEAFF.

Comment on this clone: One end of the junction varies from germline; a read error may be responsible. The gene calls are TRBV6-5 and TRBJ1-2; unclear D gene. Germline V gene lookup returns CDR1 MNHEY and CDR2 SVGAGI. The CDR3 runs to 13 residues. CDR3 in amino acids: CASSYEGRDGCTF. In nucleotides, the CDR3 is TGTGCCAGCAGTTACGAAGGCCGGGATGGCTGCACCTTC.

This chain joins TRBV28 and TRBJ2-3, with 9 nucleotides matching TRBD1. Germline V lookup: CDR1 MDHEN, CDR2 SYDVKM. The CDR3 consists of 18 residues. V shed 4 bases and J 3 bases; nucleotides not matched to a gene: 14. The CDR3 DNA follows: TGTGCCAGCAGTTCCACAGGGGGCCCGGCGCAGTGGACAGATACGCAGTATTTT. Translating it yields CASSSTGGPAQWTDTQYF.

V usage is TRBV27 and J usage is TRBJ2-4; TRBD1 matches 7 bases. V was pared by 2 bases and J by 6 bases, with 4 bases of the junction left unmatched. Germline V gives CDR1 MNHEY, CDR2 SMNVEV (reference sequence). This CDR3 is 14 amino acids long. The CDR3 region is CASSLEGALNIQYF. The CDR3 DNA follows: TGTGCCAGCAGTTTAGAGGGGGCATTAAACATTCAGTACTTC.

The V call is TRBV7-2, the J call TRBJ2-5; D unclear. The V gene's germline CDR1 is SGHTA and CDR2 FQGNSA. Trimming took 4 bases from V and 2 from J, leaving 11 bases between them. CDR3 size: 14 residues. The CDR3 spells CASSSYVNQETQYF. The CDR3 DNA sequence: TGTGCCAGCAGCTCCTACGTTAATCAAGAGACCCAGTACTTC.

The genes are TRBV5-1 and TRBJ2-5, with D possibly being TRBD1 (5 bases). The CDR3 length is 14 residues. Germline V gene sequence: CDR1 SGHRS, CDR2 YFSETQ. Trimming left V 4 bases short and J 2 bases short, with 12 bases between. The CDR3 DNA follows: TGCGCCAGCAGCGAGACTCGACAGCAAGAGACCCAGTACTTC. It encodes CASSETRQQETQYF. The entire variable domain, with the rest obtained from reference TRBV5-1 and TRBJ2-5, is as follows: KAGVTQTPRYLIKTRGQQVTLSCSPISGHRSVSWYQQTPGQGLQFLFEYFSETQRNKGNFPGRFSGRQFSNSRSEMNVSTLELGDSALYLCASSETRQQETQYFGPGTRLLVL.

The chain joins TRBV3-1 (or the pseudogene TRBV3-2) to TRBJ1-2, with a tentative D call TRBD1 (6 bases). The CDR3 runs to 17 residues. Germline V gene data show CDR1 as LGHDT and CDR2 as YNNKEL (reference sequence). V lost 0 bases and J 4 bases, leaving 18 bases between the germline ends. The CDR3 nucleotides are TGTGCCAGCAGCCAAGAAAGGCTAGGACAGCACACCTATGGCTACACCTTC. Translation gives CASSQERLGQHTYGYTF.

This chain joins TRBV7-9 and TRBJ2-7; D is perhaps TRBD1 (6 bases). This CDR3 has 14 residues. The germline V and J ends were trimmed by 2 bases and 3 bases, with 11 bases remaining between them. Germline values: CDR1 SEHNR, CDR2 FQNEAQ (reference sequence). This chain's CDR3 is CASSLLGGSYEQYF. CDR3 bases: TGTGCCAGCAGCTTACTAGGGGGTAGCTACGAGCAGTACTTC.

The chain combines TRBV5-6 with TRBJ1-1, with D hard to call. From germline, CDR1 is SGHDT and CDR2 YYEEEE. Trimming took 5 bases from V and 2 from J, leaving 10 bases between them. The CDR3 is 13 residues long. The CDR3 spells CASSLRRNTEAFF. Here the CDR3 DNA reads TGTGCCAGCAGTTTACGCAGAAACACTGAAGCTTTCTTT. The full variable domain, rest sourced from reference TRBV5-6 and TRBJ1-1, is DAGVTQSPTHLIKTRGQQVTLRCSPKSGHDTVSWYQQALGQGPQFIFQYYEEEERQRGNFPDRFSGHQFPNYSSELNVNALLLGDSALYLCASSLRRNTEAFFGQGTRLTVV.